Given below is one T cell receptor beta chain in context. Its specific antigen is unknown. A read error may account for a junction end that differs from germline. Lymph node samples were obtained from the axillary draining lymph nodes of breast cancer patients. The data were taken from a study of breast tumors, draining lymph nodes, adjacent tissues (dated by TCRdb to about 2016). General notes on the study: Breast cancer patients provided tumor, adjacent nontumor tissue and axillary lymph nodes, and the study compared the TCR beta repertoires across these three sources. In human breast cancer, the study set out to evaluate how tumor, surrounding tissue and draining lymph node repertoires relate to one another and whether T cells may move between these sites.

The run used an Illumina HiSeq 2000. TCR beta chain libraries were generated through multiplex PCR amplification. High-throughput sequencing was used to analyze the amplified TCR beta chain products. Clones were called with MiXCR by TCRdb after fastp trimmed the public reads at Q25, and only in-frame beta chains were retained. A single entry per CDR3 protein holds the most common genes and DNA from its merged rows. The sample yields 180,000 or so distinct CDR3 sequences; roughly 35% were counted once. The ten largest clones represent 3.8% of the sample. The CDR3 has 13 amino acids, counting the end cysteine and phenylalanine. Only the CDR3 region is kept as DNA, spanning 39 bases read in frame from base 1. As encoded in the germline V gene, CDR1 is ENHRY while CDR2 is SYGVKD. Summary of the overall study and its limitations: The conclusion that tumor T cells originate in lymph nodes was framed as consistent with a hypothesis rather than directly demonstrated. Tumor and nontumor tissue repertoires were found to be significantly more similar in luminal-like than in basal-like breast cancer. The data were judged consistent with most tumor T cells deriving from the lymph node and then expanding within tumor tissue. Tumor T-cell repertoires showed less diversity than lymph node repertoires and more diversity than nontumor tissue repertoires, and tumor T-cell repertoires showed preferential V and J gene usage.

The receptor's source is a female donor with breast cancer. Some clones in this sample may be carry-over from other donors' samples. The rearrangement joined TRBV10-3 to TRBJ2-3, with no confident D gene call. The sequencing input was axillary lymph node tissue. The CDR3 region: CAIEPDNIDTQCF. The nucleotide sequence is given as TGTGCCATCGAGCCAGATAATATAGATACGCAGTGTTTT.